What follows describes a single T cell receptor (beta chain). Unique molecular identifiers tagged the TCRbeta library. TCRdb redid the calling of the PCR reads with MiXCR, one entry per CDR3 protein. The data hold over 200,000 distinct CDR3 sequences, with approximately 8.4% observed a single time. In germline, CDR1 is LGHNT, CDR2 FRNRAP. Trimming left V 1 base short and J 6 bases short, with 16 bases between. The CDR3 is 15 amino acids. This sample was taken from a study of T-cell reconstitution after alpha-beta-depleted transplantation in children. J is TRBJ2-7 and V is TRBV12-5, with a possible D match to TRBD2 (5 bases). The source material was PBMCs, mostly from graft donor cells, sampled 360 days after TCRalphabeta/CD19-depleted stem cell transplant. The source is a male patient aged 2-10 years who had a stem cell transplant for acute myeloid leukemia, so the T cells may come from the graft donor. As DNA, the CDR3 is TGTGCTAGTGGTTTGGACCCCTCGGGGATCTTCGAGCAGTACTTC. It encodes CASGLDPSGIFEQYF.